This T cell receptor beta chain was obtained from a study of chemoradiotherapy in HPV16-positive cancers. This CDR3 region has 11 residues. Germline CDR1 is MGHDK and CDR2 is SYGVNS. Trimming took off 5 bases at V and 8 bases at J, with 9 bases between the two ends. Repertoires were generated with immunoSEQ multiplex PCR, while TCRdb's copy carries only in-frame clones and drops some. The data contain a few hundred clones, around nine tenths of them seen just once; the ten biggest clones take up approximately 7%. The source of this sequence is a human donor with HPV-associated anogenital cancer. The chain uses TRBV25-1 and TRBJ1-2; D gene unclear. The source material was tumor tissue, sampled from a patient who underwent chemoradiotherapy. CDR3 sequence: CASSRRGGYTF. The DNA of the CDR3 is TGTGCCAGCAGTCGGAGAGGGGGCTACACCTTC.